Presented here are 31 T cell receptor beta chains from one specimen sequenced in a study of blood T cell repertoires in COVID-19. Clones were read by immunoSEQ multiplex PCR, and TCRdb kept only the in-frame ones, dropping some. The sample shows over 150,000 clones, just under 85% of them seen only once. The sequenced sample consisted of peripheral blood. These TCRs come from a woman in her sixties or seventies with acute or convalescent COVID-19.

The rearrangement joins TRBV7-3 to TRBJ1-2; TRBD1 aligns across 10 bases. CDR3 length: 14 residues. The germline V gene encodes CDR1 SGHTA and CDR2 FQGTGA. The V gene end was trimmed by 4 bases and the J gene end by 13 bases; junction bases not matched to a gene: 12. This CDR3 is CASSSNRRDRGVTF. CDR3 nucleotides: TGTGCCAGCAGCTCCAACCGCCGGGACAGGGGAGTCACCTTC.

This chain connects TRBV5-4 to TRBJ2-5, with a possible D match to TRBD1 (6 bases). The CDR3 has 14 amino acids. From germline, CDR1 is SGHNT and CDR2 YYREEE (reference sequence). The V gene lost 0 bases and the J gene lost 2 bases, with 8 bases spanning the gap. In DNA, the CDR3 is TGTGCCAGCAGCTTGGGACAGGAACAAGAGACCCAGTACTTC. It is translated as CASSLGQEQETQYF.

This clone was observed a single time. CDR3 protein: CASSLVGGKRSTEAFF. Written as DNA, the CDR3 is TGTGCCAGCAGCTTGGTAGGAGGGAAGAGAAGCACTGAAGCTTTCTTT. This chain uses TRBV5-6 with TRBJ1-1; D not resolved. Trimming stripped 0 bases from V and 4 bases from J, with 16 bases between. This CDR3 is 16 amino acids long. The V gene's germline CDR1 is SGHDT and CDR2 YYEEEE.

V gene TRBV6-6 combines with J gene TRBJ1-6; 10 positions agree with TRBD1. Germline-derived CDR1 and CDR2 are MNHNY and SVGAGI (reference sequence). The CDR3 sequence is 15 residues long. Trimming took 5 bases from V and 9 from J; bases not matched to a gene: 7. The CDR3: CASSVGDRGSSPLHF. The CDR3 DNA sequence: TGTGCCAGCAGTGTGGGGGACAGGGGATCTTCACCCCTCCACTTT.

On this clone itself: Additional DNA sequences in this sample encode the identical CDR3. DNA for the CDR3: TGTGCCAGCAGTTTCGGACAGGGCCGTGAAAAACTGTTTTTT. This sequence encodes CASSFGQGREKLFF. The chain recombines TRBV28 with TRBJ1-4; TRBD1 matches at 8 bases. V lost 3 bases and J lost 7; bases outside the gene matches: 4. Germline assignment: CDR1 MDHEN and CDR2 SYDVKM. The CDR3 length is 14 residues.

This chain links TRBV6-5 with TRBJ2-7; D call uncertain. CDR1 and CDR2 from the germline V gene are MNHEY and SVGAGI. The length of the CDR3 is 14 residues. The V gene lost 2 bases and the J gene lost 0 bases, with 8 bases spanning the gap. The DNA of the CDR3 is TGTGCCAGCAGTTACGTCCCCAGCTCCTACGAGCAGTACTTC. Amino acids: CASSYVPSSYEQYF.

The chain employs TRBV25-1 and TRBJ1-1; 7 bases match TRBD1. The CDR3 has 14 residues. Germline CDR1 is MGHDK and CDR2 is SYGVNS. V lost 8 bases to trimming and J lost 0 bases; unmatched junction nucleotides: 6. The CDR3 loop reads CASSRQGLNTEAFF. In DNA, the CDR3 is TGTGCCAGCTCGAGACAGGGACTGAACACTGAAGCTTTCTTT.

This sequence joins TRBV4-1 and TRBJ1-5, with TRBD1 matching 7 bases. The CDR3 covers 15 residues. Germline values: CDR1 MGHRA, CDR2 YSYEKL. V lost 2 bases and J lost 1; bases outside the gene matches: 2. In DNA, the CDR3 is TGCGCCAGCAGCCAAATAGGGGGCAGCAATCAGCCCCAGCATTTT. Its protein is CASSQIGGSNQPQHF.

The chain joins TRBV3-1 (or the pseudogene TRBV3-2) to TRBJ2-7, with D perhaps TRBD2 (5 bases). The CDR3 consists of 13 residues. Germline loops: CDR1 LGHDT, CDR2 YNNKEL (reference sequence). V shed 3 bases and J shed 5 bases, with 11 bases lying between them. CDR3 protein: CASSQAAVNEQYF. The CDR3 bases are TGTGCCAGCAGCCAGGCAGCGGTGAACGAGCAGTACTTC.

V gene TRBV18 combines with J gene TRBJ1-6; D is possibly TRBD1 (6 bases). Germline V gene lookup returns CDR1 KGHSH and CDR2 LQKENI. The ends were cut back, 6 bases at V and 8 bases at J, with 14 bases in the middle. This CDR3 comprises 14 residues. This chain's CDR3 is CASSPPPGDSPLHF. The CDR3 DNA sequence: TGTGCCAGCTCCCCGCCTCCAGGGGATTCACCCCTCCACTTT.

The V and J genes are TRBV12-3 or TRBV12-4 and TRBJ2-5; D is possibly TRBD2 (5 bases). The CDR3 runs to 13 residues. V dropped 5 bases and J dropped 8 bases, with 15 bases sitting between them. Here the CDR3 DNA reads TGTGCCAGCAGTGGAGGCGCCCACGCTACCCAGTACTTC. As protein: CASSGGAHATQYF.

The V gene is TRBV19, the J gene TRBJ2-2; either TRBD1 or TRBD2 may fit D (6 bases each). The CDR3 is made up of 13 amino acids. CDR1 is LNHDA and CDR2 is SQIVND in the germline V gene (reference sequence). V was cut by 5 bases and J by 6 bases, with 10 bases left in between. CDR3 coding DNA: TGTGCCAGTAGTTTAGGGGGGCCCGGGGAGCTGTTTTTT. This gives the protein CASSLGGPGELFF.

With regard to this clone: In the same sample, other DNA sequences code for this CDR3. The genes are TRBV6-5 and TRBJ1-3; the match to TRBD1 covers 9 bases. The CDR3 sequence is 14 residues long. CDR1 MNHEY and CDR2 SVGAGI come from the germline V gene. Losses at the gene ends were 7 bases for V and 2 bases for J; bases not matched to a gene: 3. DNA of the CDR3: TGTGCCAGCAAGACAGGGGGAACTGGAAACACCATATATTTT. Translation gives CASKTGGTGNTIYF.

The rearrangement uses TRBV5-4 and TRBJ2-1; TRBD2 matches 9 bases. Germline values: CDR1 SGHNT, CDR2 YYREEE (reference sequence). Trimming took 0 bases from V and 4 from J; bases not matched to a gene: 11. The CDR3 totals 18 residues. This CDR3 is CASSLAWASGTIYNEQFF. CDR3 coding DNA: TGTGCCAGCAGCTTGGCCTGGGCTAGCGGGACAATATACAATGAGCAGTTCTTC.

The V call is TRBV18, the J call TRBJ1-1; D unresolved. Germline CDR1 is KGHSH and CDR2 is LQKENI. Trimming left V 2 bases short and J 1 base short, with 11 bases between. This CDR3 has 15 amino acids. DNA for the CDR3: TGTGCCAGCTCACCAAGAAGTTCGGGGAACACTGAAGCTTTCTTT. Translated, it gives CASSPRSSGNTEAFF.

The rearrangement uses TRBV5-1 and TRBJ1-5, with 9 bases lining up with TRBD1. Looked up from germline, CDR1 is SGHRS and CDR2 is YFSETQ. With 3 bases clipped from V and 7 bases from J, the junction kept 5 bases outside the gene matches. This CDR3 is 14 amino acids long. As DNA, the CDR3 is TGCGCCAGCAGCTGGACAGGGGTGGGGCAGCCCCAGCATTTT. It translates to CASSWTGVGQPQHF.

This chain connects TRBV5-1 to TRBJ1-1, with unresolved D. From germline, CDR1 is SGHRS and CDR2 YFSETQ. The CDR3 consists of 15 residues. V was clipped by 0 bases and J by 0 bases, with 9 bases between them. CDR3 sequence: CASSLDVQMNTEAFF. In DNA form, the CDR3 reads TGCGCCAGCAGCTTGGATGTCCAAATGAACACTGAAGCTTTCTTT.

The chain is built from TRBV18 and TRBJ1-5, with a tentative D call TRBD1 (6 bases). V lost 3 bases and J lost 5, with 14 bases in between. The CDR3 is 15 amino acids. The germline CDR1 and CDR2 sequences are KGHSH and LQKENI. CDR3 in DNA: TGTGCCAGCTCACCCCCGGGGGGCGCTGATCAGCCCCAGCATTTT. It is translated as CASSPPGGADQPQHF.

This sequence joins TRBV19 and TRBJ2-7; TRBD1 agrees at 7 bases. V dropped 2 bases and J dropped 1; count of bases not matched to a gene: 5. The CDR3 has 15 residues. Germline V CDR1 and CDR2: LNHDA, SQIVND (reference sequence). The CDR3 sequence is CASSIYGTESYEQYF. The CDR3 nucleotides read TGTGCCAGTAGTATATATGGGACAGAATCCTACGAGCAGTACTTC.

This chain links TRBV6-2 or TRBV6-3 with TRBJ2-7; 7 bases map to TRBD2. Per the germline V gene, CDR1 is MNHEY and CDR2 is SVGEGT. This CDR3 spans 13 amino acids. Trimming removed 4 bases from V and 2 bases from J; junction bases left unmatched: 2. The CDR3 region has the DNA TGTGCCAGCAGTTTTCGGGGGGCCTACGAGCAGTACGTC. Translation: CASSFRGAYEQYV.

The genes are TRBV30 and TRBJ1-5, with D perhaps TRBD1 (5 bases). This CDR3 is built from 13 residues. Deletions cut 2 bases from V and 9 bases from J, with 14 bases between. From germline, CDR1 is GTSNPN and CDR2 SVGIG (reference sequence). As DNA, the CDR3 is TGTGCCTGGAGTTCGCCCGCCGGGGGGCCCCAGCATTTT. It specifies CAWSSPAGGPQHF.

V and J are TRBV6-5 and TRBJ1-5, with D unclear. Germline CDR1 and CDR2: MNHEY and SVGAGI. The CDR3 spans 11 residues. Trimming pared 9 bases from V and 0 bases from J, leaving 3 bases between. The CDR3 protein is CASSSNQPQHF. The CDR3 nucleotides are TGTGCCAGTAGTAGCAATCAGCCCCAGCATTTT.

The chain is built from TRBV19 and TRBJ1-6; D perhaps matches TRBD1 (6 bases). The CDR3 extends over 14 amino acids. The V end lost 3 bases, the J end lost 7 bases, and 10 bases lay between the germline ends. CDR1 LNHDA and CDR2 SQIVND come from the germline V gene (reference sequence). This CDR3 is CASSIAGVNSPLHF. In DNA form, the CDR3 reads TGTGCCAGTAGTATTGCAGGGGTAAATTCACCCCTCCACTTT.

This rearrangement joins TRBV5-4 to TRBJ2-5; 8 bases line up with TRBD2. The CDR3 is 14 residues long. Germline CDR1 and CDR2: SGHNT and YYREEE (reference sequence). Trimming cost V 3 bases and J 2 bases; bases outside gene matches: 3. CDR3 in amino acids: CASSYSGAQETQYF. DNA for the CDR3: TGTGCCAGCAGCTATAGCGGGGCGCAAGAGACCCAGTACTTC.

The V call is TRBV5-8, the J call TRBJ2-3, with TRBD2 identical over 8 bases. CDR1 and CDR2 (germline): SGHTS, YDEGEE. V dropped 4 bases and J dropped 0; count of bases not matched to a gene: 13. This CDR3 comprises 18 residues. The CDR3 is CASSPGRLAMSSTDTQYF. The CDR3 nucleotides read TGTGCCAGCAGCCCGGGGCGACTAGCGATGTCTAGCACAGATACGCAGTATTTT.

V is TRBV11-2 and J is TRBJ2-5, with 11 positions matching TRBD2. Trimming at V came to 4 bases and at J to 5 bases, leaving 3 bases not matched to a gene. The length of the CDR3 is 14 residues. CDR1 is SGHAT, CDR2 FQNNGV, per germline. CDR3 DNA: TGTGCCAGCAGCTGGCGACTAGCGGGGGAGACCCAGTACTTC. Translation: CASSWRLAGETQYF.

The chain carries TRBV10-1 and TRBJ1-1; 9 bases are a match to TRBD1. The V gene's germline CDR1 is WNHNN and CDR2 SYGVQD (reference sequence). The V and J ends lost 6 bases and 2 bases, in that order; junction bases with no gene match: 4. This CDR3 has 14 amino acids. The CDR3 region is CASSLDRGNTEAFF. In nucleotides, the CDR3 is TGCGCCAGCAGCTTGGACAGGGGTAACACTGAAGCTTTCTTT.

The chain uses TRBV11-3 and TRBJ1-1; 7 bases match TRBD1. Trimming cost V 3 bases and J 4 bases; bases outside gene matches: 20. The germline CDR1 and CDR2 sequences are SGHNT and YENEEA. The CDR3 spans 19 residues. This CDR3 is CASSFLPILQGQDGTEAFF. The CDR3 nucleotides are TGTGCCAGCAGCTTTCTACCTATCTTACAGGGGCAGGATGGCACTGAAGCTTTCTTT.

The CDR3 region is CASSETGKETQYF. The CDR3 nucleotides read TGCGCCAGCAGTGAGACAGGGAAAGAGACCCAGTACTTC. The genes are TRBV10-1 and TRBJ2-5; perhaps TRBD1 as D (6 bases). V was pared by 2 bases and J by 3 bases, with 7 bases between. CDR1 and CDR2 from the germline V gene are WNHNN and SYGVQD (reference sequence). This CDR3 spans 13 amino acids.

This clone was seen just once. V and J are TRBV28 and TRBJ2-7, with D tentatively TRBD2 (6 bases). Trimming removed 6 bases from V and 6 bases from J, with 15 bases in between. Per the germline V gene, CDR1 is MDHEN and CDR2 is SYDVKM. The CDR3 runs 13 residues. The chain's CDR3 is CASSRGTPGEQYV. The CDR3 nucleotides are TGTGCCAGCAGCCGCGGGACCCCCGGCGAGCAGTACGTC.

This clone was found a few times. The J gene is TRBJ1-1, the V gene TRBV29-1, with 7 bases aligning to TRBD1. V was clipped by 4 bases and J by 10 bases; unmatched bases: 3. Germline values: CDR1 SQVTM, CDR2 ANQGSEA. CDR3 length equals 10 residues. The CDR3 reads CSVVDRAAFF. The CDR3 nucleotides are TGCAGCGTTGTTGACAGGGCAGCTTTCTTT.